This TCR beta chain stems from a study of a mutant IDH1 vaccine in newly diagnosed glioma. Study overall: Vaccine dosing followed radiotherapy by 4-6 weeks, or accompanied temozolomide cycles. Study-wide findings and caveats: Among top peripheral T cell clonotypes, changes seemed unrelated to pseudoprogression.

The time point: week 23, last vaccination. With topical imiquimod, each dose of the vaccine consisted of 300 ug of mutant IDH1 20-mer peptide. This clone has just a few counts. Antigen unknown. The table came from immunoSEQ multiplex PCR; TCRdb's copy has only in-frame clones and leaves some out. This table holds around 30,000 clones, more than 75% found once. The clonotype originates from a man aged 40-49 years with glioma. The specimen was PBMCs, collected from a glioma patient whose treatment included an IDH1 peptide vaccine.

The CDR3 DNA sequence: TGTGCCAGCAGTTCCACCTCCCAGGGAGCTGGAAACACCATATATTTT. This codes for CASSSTSQGAGNTIYF. The chain has TRBV28 and TRBJ1-3; D might be TRBD1 (5 bases). The CDR3 is made up of 16 amino acids. Germline V gene lookup returns CDR1 MDHEN and CDR2 SYDVKM. The V end was cut by 4 bases, the J end by 2 bases, with 15 bases between. The full variable domain, in which reference TRBV28 and TRBJ1-3 provide the parts outside the CDR3, is DVKVTQSSRYLVKRTGEKVFLECVQDMDHENMFWYRQDPGLGLRLIYFSYDVKMKEKGDIPEGYSVSREKKERFSLILESASTNQTSMYLCASSSTSQGAGNTIYFGEGSWLTVV.